A selection of T cell receptor beta chains follows, all from one sample in a study of shared clonotypes between healthy human individuals. Sequenced by immunoSEQ multiplex PCR; TCRdb stores in-frame clones only, minus some. Of roughly 490,000 clones listed, roughly 85% are singletons. The sequenced sample was PBMCs. The receptors were sampled from a woman aged 35 to 49 in good health. Some clones in this sample may be carry-over from other donors' samples. Each CDR3 is given with its conserved first and last residue. A D gene is named only where the DNA matches it firmly. Some rows have no size entry. The others give once, few or many, or a class for an expanded clone.

TRBV27,NA,TRBD2,TRBJ2-3,TGTGCCAGCAGTTTGCGGGGCGGGAGGGGAGATACGCAGTATTTT,CASSLRGGRGDTQYF
TRBV27,NA,NA,TRBJ1-1,TGTGCCAGCAGTAGGGGGGCCTGGGGTATGAACACTGAAGCTTTCTTT,CASSRGAWGMNTEAFF
TRBV28,NA,NA,TRBJ1-2,TGTGCCAGCAGTCCCCCCGGGGTCGCCCTCTATGGCTACACCTTC,CASSPPGVALYGYTF
TRBV10-2,NA,NA,TRBJ2-7,TGCGCCAGCAGTGAGTCGAAAGGGACTCCCCGGGACGAGCAGTACTTC,CASSESKGTPRDEQYF
TRBV21-1,NA,NA,TRBJ2-7,TGTGCCAGCACCTCGGGGGGGCTCCGACTTGGCGAGCAGTACTTC,CASTSGGLRLGEQYF
TRBV10-2,few,TRBD2,TRBJ2-2,TGCGCCAGCAGTGAGCCGCGCCCCAGACTAGCGGGAGAGACCGGGGAGCTGTTTTTT,CASSEPRPRLAGETGELFF
TRBV19,NA,NA,TRBJ2-3,TGTGCCAGTAGTATCTCTCTCACCACAGATACGCAGTATTTT,CASSISLTTDTQYF
TRBV27,NA,NA,TRBJ2-3,TGTGCCAGCAGACTGACTAGAGGGACAGATACGCAGTATTTT,CASRLTRGTDTQYF
TRBV18,NA,TRBD2,TRBJ2-1,TGTGCCAGCTCACTCTCGGTAGCGGGAACTCACAATGAGCAGTTCTTC,CASSLSVAGTHNEQFF
TRBV18,NA,TRBD1,TRBJ1-1,TGTGCCAGCTCACCAGGGGGACAGTTGAACACTGAAGCTTTCTTT,CASSPGGQLNTEAFF
TRBV27,NA,NA,TRBJ2-3,TGTGCCAGCAGTAGACTCGGGACACTCAGCACAGATACGCAGTATTTT,CASSRLGTLSTDTQYF
TRBV28,NA,NA,TRBJ1-2,TGTGCCAGCAGACCGGACAGCCACACCTATGGCTACACCTTC,CASRPDSHTYGYTF
TRBV28,few,TRBD2,TRBJ2-5,TGTGCCAGCAGTCGGGGGGTCCAAGAGACCCAGTACTTC,CASSRGVQETQYF
TRBV9,NA,NA,TRBJ2-2,TGTGCCAGCAGCGTAGACCCCACGTTCGTCGGGGAGCTGTTTTTT,CASSVDPTFVGELFF
TRBV28,NA,TRBD1,TRBJ1-1,TGTGCCAGCAGAACGACAGGGTCCTCGGCTTTCTTT,CASRTTGSSAFF
TRBV5-1,NA,NA,TRBJ2-1,TGCGCCAGCACCCGGGCGGGCGGCCAAGGGAATGAGCAGTTCTTC,CASTRAGGQGNEQFF
TRBV5-1,NA,TRBD1,TRBJ1-1,TGCGCCAGCAGTCAAGGGACAGTGAACACTGAAGCTTTCTTT,CASSQGTVNTEAFF
TRBV7-3,once,TRBD1,TRBJ2-3,TGTGCCAGCAGCTTAATTGGACAGGGGACAGATACGCAGTATTTT,CASSLIGQGTDTQYF
TRBV14,NA,NA,TRBJ1-1,TGTGCCAGCAGCCAAGATTGGGGTCAGGGGGCTTTCTTT,CASSQDWGQGAFF
TRBV7-7,NA,TRBD2,TRBJ2-5,TGTGCTAGCAGCTTAGCGGGAGTTGGAGAGACCCAGTACTTC,CASSLAGVGETQYF
TRBV7-2,NA,TRBD1,TRBJ1-2,TGTGCCAGCAGCCCGGACAGGGACCTTGGCTACACCTTC,CASSPDRDLGYTF
TRBV28,NA,TRBD1,TRBJ2-7,TGTGCCAGCAGTCCCTCGGGACAGGGGTCCTACGAGCAGTACTTC,CASSPSGQGSYEQYF
TRBV29-1,NA,NA,TRBJ1-1,TGCAGCGTTGGACATGGGGAATCTGAAGCTTTCTTT,CSVGHGESEAFF
TRBV7-9,NA,NA,TRBJ2-7,TGTGCCAGCAGCGACACTACAGCGGACCAACCCTACGAGCAGTACTTC,CASSDTTADQPYEQYF
TRBV4-1,NA,NA,TRBJ1-5,TGCGCCAGCAGCCAAGTCCCGGGAAGGAGCAATCAGCCCCAGCATTTT,CASSQVPGRSNQPQHF
TRBV6-6,once,NA,TRBJ1-3,TGTGCCAGCAGCACTACTACAACTGGAAACACCATATATTTT,CASSTTTTGNTIYF
TRBV19,few,NA,TRBJ1-2,TGTGCCAGTAGTATAGTAGTTTCGTCGGGACAAGAAGGCTATGGCTACACCTTC,CASSIVVSSGQEGYGYTF
TRBV10-3,once,NA,TRBJ1-1,TGTGCCATCAGTGATAACGACGGCACTGAAGCTTTCTTT,CAISDNDGTEAFF
TRBV21-1,NA,NA,TRBJ1-1,TGTGCAGCAGCAACAGGGAACACTGAAGCTTTCTTT,CAAATGNTEAFF
TRBV30,NA,TRBD2,TRBJ2-1,TGTGCCTGGAGTCGTAGACTAGCGGGAGGCTCCTACAATGAGCAGTTCTTC,CAWSRRLAGGSYNEQFF
TRBV15,NA,NA,TRBJ2-1,TGTGCCACCAGCAGAGAATACCCCTCGGGCGGGAATGAGCAGTTCTTC,CATSREYPSGGNEQFF
TRBV7-9,NA,TRBD1,TRBJ1-1,TGTGCCAGCAGCGCGGGACAGGCGAACACTGAAGCTTTCTTT,CASSAGQANTEAFF
TRBV6-5,few,NA,TRBJ2-3,TGTGCCAGCAGTTGGCGAGGCACGCAGTATTTT,CASSWRGTQYF
TRBV9,NA,NA,TRBJ2-5,TGTGCCAGCAGCGTAGCTACCGGAGATAGCGGCGGGGCCCAGTACTTC,CASSVATGDSGGAQYF
TRBV7-9,NA,TRBD1,TRBJ1-6,TGTGCCAGCAGTCACGAACGGACAGGGGTTAATTCACCCCTCCACTTT,CASSHERTGVNSPLHF
TRBV6-6,many,NA,TRBJ2-1,TGTGCCAGCAGCCCCCTGGGGCATGAGCAGTTCTTC,CASSPLGHEQFF
TRBV4-3,NA,TRBD2,TRBJ2-7,TGCGCCAGCAGCCAGGGATTGGGGACTAGCGGCCTCTACGAGCAGTACTTC,CASSQGLGTSGLYEQYF
TRBV19,few,TRBD1,TRBJ2-7,TGTGCCAGTAGTCAGGGGGCAGACTCCTACGAGCAGTACTTC,CASSQGADSYEQYF
TRBV6-1,once,NA,TRBJ1-2,TGTGCCAGCAGCTTACAGTCGGGGAATAACTACGGCTACACCTTC,CASSLQSGNNYGYTF
TRBV30,once,NA,TRBJ1-2,TGTGCCTGGAGTGCCAGGAACTATGGCTACACCTTC,CAWSARNYGYTF
TRBV20-1,NA,NA,TRBJ1-2,TGCAGTGGGACCGCCGACTATGGCTACACCTTC,CSGTADYGYTF
TRBV19,NA,NA,TRBJ1-1,TGTGCCAGTAGTATAGGGAATCTCAGAGTGAACACTGAAGCTTTCTTT,CASSIGNLRVNTEAFF
TRBV9,NA,NA,TRBJ1-1,TGTGCCAGCAGCGCCGGGGGCAGCCTGAACACTGAAGCTTTCTTT,CASSAGGSLNTEAFF
TRBV11-2,NA,NA,TRBJ1-2,TGTGCCAGCAGCTTAGGGCAGAACTATGGCTACACCTTC,CASSLGQNYGYTF